This TCR beta chain is drawn from a study of cytomegalovirus exposure and HLA in healthy donors (dated by TCRdb to 2017 to 2019). The study in broad terms: An earlier analysis of 587 of the donors reported about 250 Gb of sequence data and 117 million unique TCR beta sequences from some 180 million T cells. Typing coverage differed by locus: A, B, C, DRB1 and DQB1 were typed in roughly 620-640 donors, DQA1 in about 500, DPA1 in roughly 590, and DPB1 in just under 490. Because of strong linkage in the cohort, 4 to 6 DR-DQ haplotypes were treated as single units for association and clustering. High-throughput TCR immunosequencing, statistical association of individual TCRs with disease status, and machine learning were combined to predict cytomegalovirus infection status. The study profiled the T cell repertoires of around 700 subjects by immunosequencing and related them to cytomegalovirus serostatus. Class I and class II HLA loci were covered by the typing at four-digit resolution. The genetic ancestry cluster associated with self-reported Caucasian donors included 65% to 90% of the 398 genotyped donors. Among around 400 genotyped donors of the cohort, an average of roughly 240,000 unique TCR beta nucleotide sequences were sequenced per donor, around 18% of them non-productive. The study aimed to test whether signatures of past pathogen exposure could be identified by cataloging public T cell receptors. Roughly 290 gigabases of sequencing data and approximately 92 million unique TCR sequences made up an early release that covered fewer than 650 HLA-typed donors. Alongside the repertoire data, information on donor age, sex, ethnicity and CMV serostatus was compiled. The later analysis used no new phenotypic data to find candidate immune exposures, relying instead on TCR beta sequences and their occurrence across donors. Genome-wide SNP genotypes for about 65% of the 666 donors were used in a later genetic analysis, which treated that subset as a discovery cohort. A later analysis re-examined previously published TCR beta repertoires from roughly 720 donors and added high-resolution HLA genotyping to investigate patterns of TCR occurrence. Besides the first cohort of approximately 670 subjects, a separate validation cohort made up of roughly 130 different subjects was used. To decide whether each TCR beta V gene segment behaved as functional or pseudogenic, an earlier analysis of some 600 of the donors relied on high-throughput TCR beta sequencing. Every discovery cohort repertoire had been produced on one sequencing platform. Beyond this particular receptor, the publication reports: According to the authors, the approach could potentially be generalized to other disease states and immunological phenotypes. In a later genetic analysis, fewer N-insertions in productive TCRs were reported among donors in an Asian-associated ancestry cluster than the approximately 710-donor mean. This cohort had only TCR beta chains sequenced, and the lack of alpha or paired-chain data limited which features could be detected. The presence/absence analyses assumed that sequencing depth was roughly uniform across donors, and that assumption may not be true. An association between a missense DCLRE1C variant and V-gene and J-gene trimming of TCR beta chains was found in a later genetic analysis and replicated in an independent cohort. In a later analysis, most CMV-associated TCR beta chains were found to appear HLA-restricted, with HLA associations seemingly driven largely by CMV exposure. The classifier was reported to diagnose cytomegalovirus status with high specificity and sensitivity in both the original and validation cohorts. An earlier analysis of around 540 of the donors showed that most TCR beta V segments appeared in productive rearrangements either about 87% or about 30% of the time, which broadly matched IMGT annotations. Because HLA typing was unavailable for some donors at each locus, only the typed subset was used in association tests. Because counts were too low, roughly 18 rarely observed V segments, including chromosome 9 orphons, were left out of the earlier analysis of approximately 500 of the donors. Linkage disequilibrium might explain the correlated functional status among segregating V segments, but an unknown experimental factor could not be excluded. A cluster of highly shared sequence variants was judged likely to represent a technical artifact of the sequencing pipeline. According to a later analysis, parvovirus B19, influenza, CMV and Epstein-Barr virus appeared linked to several top co-occurrence clusters. According to a later analysis, TCR association rates differed among HLA loci, with DRB1 alleles showing the most associated TCRs and HLA-C alleles showing the fewest. In vitro tests confirmed that a few of the cytomegalovirus-associated TCR beta chains recognize cytomegalovirus antigens. The 87-base-pair reads could not distinguish some IMGT-functional V segments, including TRBV6-2 and TRBV6-3, so those segments were excluded. A total of fewer than 200 TCR beta chains were listed by the study as associated with cytomegalovirus. Immune exposure information for the cohort was limited to CMV serostatus. Across donors, most TCR sequences were observed very rarely, whereas some public TCRs were present in many individuals. A later analysis associated about 17,000 TCR beta sequences with specific HLA alleles at a false discovery rate of 0.05. A further reported finding was that TCR beta sequences accurately predicted the HLA-A and HLA-B alleles for most subjects in the first cohort. In a later analysis, HLA-associated TCR beta chains were found to be more clonally expanded and to have lower generation probabilities than equally common non-associated chains. Assigning TCR associations to individual alleles was difficult when HLA alleles, especially DR and DQ, strongly co-occurred.

The library was made by the immunoSEQ multiplex PCR assay. For the multiplex PCR, a mixture combining 60 forward primers for TCR Vbeta segments and 13 reverse primers for TCR Jbeta segments was used. The CDR3 region of rearranged TCR beta genes was amplified from genomic DNA with a multiplex PCR assay. The Illumina HiSeq System was used to sequence the amplified TCR beta libraries as 87-base-pair reads. The authors' pipeline ran thus. In a later analysis, some 80 million unique TCR beta chains were counted across the 650 to 700 repertoires, and roughly 11 million of these chains were shared by at least two donors. To remove PCR and sequencing errors, raw reads were error-corrected and collapsed into unique sequences using a nearest-neighbor algorithm that merged closely related sequences. To assign V, D and J gene segments, CDR3 sequences were aligned to IMGT reference sequences. For a sequence to be retained, at least a six-nucleotide match to both a V gene segment and a J gene segment was required. A rearrangement counted as productive if the CDR3 had no stop codons and remained in frame with V and J, and every other rearrangement counted as non-productive. Following IMGT convention, CDR3 was defined as the stretch from the second conserved V-encoded cysteine to the conserved J-encoded phenylalanine. Sequences without an unambiguous match to a single V gene segment were excluded from the earlier analysis of about 640 of the donors. In an earlier analysis of several hundred of the donors, V segments were called functional above 56.7% productive rearrangements and were called segregating when the between-donor standard deviation exceeded 5%. To diagnose cytomegalovirus status from the catalog of TCR beta chain sequences, a statistical classification framework was built. A later analysis assigned V and J genes by comparing TCR nucleotide sequences with IMGT/GENE-DB human TR gene sequences. In a later analysis, CDR3 sequences and most-parsimonious VDJ recombination scenarios were assigned using the TCRdist pipeline. In a later analysis, each TCR beta chain was defined by its CDR3 amino acid sequence together with its V-gene family, and reads lacking a unique V-gene family were excluded. In a later analysis, several hundred highly shared, low-generation-probability nucleotide sequences were removed to address suspected cross-contamination and a sequencing artifact. In a later analysis, a clonal expansion index was calculated for each public chain from normalized within-repertoire ranks of inferred template counts. In a later analysis, generation probabilities were computed using a VDJ recombination model fitted to out-of-frame rearrangements, and the results were checked against IGoR. In a later analysis, hypergeometric tests were used to score TCR-TCR, TCR-HLA and TCR-CMV co-occurrence, with a repertoire-size bias correction applied to TCR pairs. To estimate false discovery rates, a later analysis permuted the HLA or CMV assignments 20 times. A later analysis grouped co-occurring TCRs with DBSCAN, adding TCRdist sequence similarity when clustering within HLA-allele-positive subsets. Co-occurrence clustering excluded repertoires with fewer than 30,000 or more than 120,000 public chains, plus five with anomalous nucleotide sharing. Imported from immuneACCESS, the table was reduced by TCRdb to in-frame sequences with V and J called. These copies leave out some clones; in studies compared against another copy, an unresolved V gene accounts for under half, and the cause of the remainder is not known. That table is the source of V, J and clone size, and D and trimming were worked out from the DNA. In this sample the table shows approximately 200,000 clones, over 65% of which occur a single time. Together, the top ten hold around 16% of the sample.

The cohort comprised some 700 healthy bone marrow donors. All cohort members were sampled while nominally healthy, although unrecorded immune exposures were likely present. The donor tested CMV seronegative and was one of the 352 seronegative cohort members. A peripheral blood sample was provided by each donor, and peripheral blood mononuclear cells were used for TCR beta sequencing. The Qiagen DNeasy Blood Extraction Kit was used to extract genomic DNA from the blood cell samples. Turning to this clone: The specificity of this receptor is unknown. One base away there is no much larger clone; base qualities are not given.

Trimming takes 2 bases from V and 5 bases from J, and the germline ends sit 9 bases apart. As encoded in the germline V gene, CDR1 is MNHEY while CDR2 is SVGAGI. The CDR3 sequence holds 13 residues, the cysteine and phenylalanine included. Left in the record is the CDR3 DNA by itself, 39 bases read in frame from the first base. The receptor was isolated from a middle-aged man in good health and CMV-seronegative. The rearranged segments are TRBV6-5 and TRBJ2-5; the D segment could be TRBD1, given 6 matching bases. The sample was PBMCs. The nucleotide sequence reads as follows: TGTGCCAGCAGTTACGGACAGAGGGAGACCCAGTACTTC. This codes for CASSYGQRETQYF.